What follows describes a single TCR beta chain. The specificity of this receptor is unknown. One base away there is no much larger clone; base qualities are not given. The immunoSEQ Assay, a bias-controlled multiplex PCR, was used to amplify TCRbeta CDR3 regions from genomic DNA. Under the source paper's analysis protocol: Within the assay, amplification of reference gene primers was used to estimate how many nucleated cells each sample contained. Sequence reads were collapsed and filtered to measure the absolute abundance of every unique TCRbeta CDR3 rearrangement. For each sample, productive Simpson clonality was calculated as the square root of Simpson's diversity index across productive rearrangements. TCRdb took this table from immuneACCESS and kept in-frame rearrangements with V and J called. Such tables lack part of the clones; where checked against another copy, unresolved V genes explain under half of the gap, and the rest is unexplained. V and J calls and clone size are as listed in that table; D and trimming were resolved from the DNA. This sample gives about 480,000 clones in total; about 90% of them show up just once. The ten top clones hold almost 2% of the sample.

The data were taken from a study of blood T cell repertoires in COVID-19 (dated by TCRdb to 2018 to 2020). In the study overall: The collaborator samples originated in the United States, Italy and Spain and spanned the acute and convalescent phases of COVID-19. Deeply sampled blood TCRbeta repertoires from subjects exposed to, actively infected with, or recovered from COVID-19 were included in the dataset. The prospective study material was composed of cDNA or gDNA derived from T cells, B-cell-depleted T cells, or PBMCs. Where HLA class I and class II types were available, the types were taken from metadata supplied by the sample provider, not from assay-based typing. The sample metadata nearly always contained a de-identified subject ID, COVID-19 status, age in years and sex. Samples were obtained from the ongoing ImmuneRACE study (first 160 participants) and from some 1,200 subjects provided by 6 global collaborators. The repertoires were released in a freely available public database meant as a resource for research on the immune response to SARS-CoV-2. Overall results and qualifications from the work: The amount of clinical and demographic metadata varied by source and participant and was provided uncurated.

Participants in the prospective study were aged about 18 to 89 years, lived in 24 United States geographic areas, and enrolled through a virtual design. To assign participants to cohorts, the prospective study relied on clinical history that participants themselves reported in a screening survey and a study questionnaire. In the prospective study, whole blood, serum and a nasopharyngeal or oropharyngeal swab were collected from each participant by mobile phlebotomists. Participants in the prospective study had the option to provide additional blood draws and questionnaires over a roughly 2-month period. Prospective study blood samples were shipped either frozen or at room temperature before DNA extraction. The germline ends are 12 bases apart after V is trimmed by 3 bases and J by 0 bases. The cysteine opens and the phenylalanine closes a CDR3 of 16 amino acids. The DNA shown is the 48-base CDR3, in frame from base 1. According to the germline V gene, CDR1 reads SGDLS and CDR2 reads YYNGEE.

The TCR was taken from a woman aged 18 to 35 with acute COVID-19. Recombination linked TRBV9 to TRBJ2-2, with TRBD1 as a weak D call on 5 bases. Material: PBMCs or T cells enriched from blood (not recorded which). The CDR3 corresponds to CASSARQYANTGELFF. The DNA is as follows: TGTGCCAGCAGCGCAAGACAGTACGCGAACACCGGGGAGCTGTTTTTT.